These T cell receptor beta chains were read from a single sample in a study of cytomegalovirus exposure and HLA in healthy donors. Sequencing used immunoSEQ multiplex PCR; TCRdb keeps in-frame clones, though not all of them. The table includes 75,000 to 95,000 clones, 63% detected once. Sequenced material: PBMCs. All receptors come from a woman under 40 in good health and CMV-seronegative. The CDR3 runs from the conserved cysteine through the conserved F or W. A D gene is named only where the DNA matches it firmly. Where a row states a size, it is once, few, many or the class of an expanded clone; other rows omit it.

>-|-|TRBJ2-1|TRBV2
CASSEYSNVLAALASDEQFF
TGTGCCAGCAGTGAATATAGCAACGTTTTAGCGGCCCTTGCTTCAGATGAGCAGTTCTTC
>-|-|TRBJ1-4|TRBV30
CAWSQTNRGLFF
TGTGCCTGGAGTCAGACAAACCGGGGACTGTTTTTT
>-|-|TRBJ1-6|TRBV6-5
CASSPPQGRNSPLHF
TGTGCCAGCAGTCCCCCACAGGGACGGAATTCACCCCTCCACTTT
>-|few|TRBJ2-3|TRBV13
CASSSTGDTQYF
TGTGCCAGCAGCTCGACAGGAGATACGCAGTATTTT
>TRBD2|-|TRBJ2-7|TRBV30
CAWSAGVYEQYF
TGTGCCTGGTCAGCGGGAGTTTACGAGCAGTACTTC
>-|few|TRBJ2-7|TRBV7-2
CASSLYQGVGNEQYF
TGTGCCAGCAGCTTATATCAGGGCGTAGGGAACGAGCAGTACTTC
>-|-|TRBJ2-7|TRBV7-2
CASSLGPGGVSYEQYF
TGTGCCAGCAGCTTAGGACCCGGGGGAGTCTCCTACGAGCAGTACTTC
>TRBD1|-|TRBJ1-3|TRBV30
CARGGQGANTIYF
TGTGCCCGGGGAGGTCAGGGGGCGAACACCATATATTTT
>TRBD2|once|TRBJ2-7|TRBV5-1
CASNLGTWGLAVVSSYEQYF
TGCGCCAGCAACTTGGGCACTTGGGGACTAGCGGTCGTGAGCTCCTACGAGCAGTACTTC
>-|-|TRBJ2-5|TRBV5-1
CASSHMAGAQETQYF
TGCGCCAGCAGCCATATGGCGGGGGCACAAGAGACCCAGTACTTC
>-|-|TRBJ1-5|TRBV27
CASSLINNQPQHF
TGTGCCAGCAGTTTAATCAACAATCAGCCCCAGCATTTT
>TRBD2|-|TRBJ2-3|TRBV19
CAVTGTSGVSSTDTQYF
TGTGCCGTCACCGGGACTAGCGGGGTCTCTAGCACAGATACGCAGTATTTT